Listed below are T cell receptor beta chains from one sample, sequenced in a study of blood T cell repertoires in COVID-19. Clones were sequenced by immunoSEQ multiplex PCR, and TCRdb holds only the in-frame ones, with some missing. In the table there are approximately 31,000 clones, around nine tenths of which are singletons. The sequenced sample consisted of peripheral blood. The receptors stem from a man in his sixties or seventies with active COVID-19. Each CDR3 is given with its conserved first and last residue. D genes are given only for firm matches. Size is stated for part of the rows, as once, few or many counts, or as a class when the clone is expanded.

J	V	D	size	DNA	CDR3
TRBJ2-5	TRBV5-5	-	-	TGTGCCAGCAGCTTGTCTATGACAGCGCAAGAGACCCAGTACTTC	CASSLSMTAQETQYF
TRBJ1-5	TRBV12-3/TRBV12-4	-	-	TGTGCCAGCAGTTTAGGAGGGCCCCAGCATTTT	CASSLGGPQHF
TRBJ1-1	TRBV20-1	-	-	TGCAGTGCCAGAGGGGCAAGAGAAGCTTTCTTT	CSARGAREAFF
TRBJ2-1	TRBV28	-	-	TGTGCCAGCGGCCGTTCGGCCCCCCGGGGAAATGAGCAGTTCTTC	CASGRSAPRGNEQFF
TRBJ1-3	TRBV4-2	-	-	TGTGCCAGCAGCCCTCAAGCAGGGGCAAGCTCTGGAAACACCATATATTTT	CASSPQAGASSGNTIYF
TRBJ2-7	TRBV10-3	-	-	TGTGCCGCCAGTCCCGCGGGTATCTCCTACGAGCAGTACTTC	CAASPAGISYEQYF
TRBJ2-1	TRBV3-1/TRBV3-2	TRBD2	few	TGTGCCAGCAGCCGCCGGGGGTTAGCGGGAGGGCCCACGGGTAATGAGCAGTTCTTC	CASSRRGLAGGPTGNEQFF
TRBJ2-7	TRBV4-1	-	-	TGCGCCACGGGGGACAGCTACGAGCAGTACTTC	CATGDSYEQYF
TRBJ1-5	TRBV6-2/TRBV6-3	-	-	TGTGCCAGCAGTGAGTTCCCTCAGCCCCAGCATTTT	CASSEFPQPQHF
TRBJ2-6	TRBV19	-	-	TGTGCCAGTAGCCATGAGACTGGGTTAGGCTCTGGGGCCAACGTCCTGACTTTC	CASSHETGLGSGANVLTF
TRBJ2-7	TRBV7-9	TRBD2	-	TGTGCCAGCAGCCAAGGAGCGGGGACCTCCTACGAGCAGTACTTC	CASSQGAGTSYEQYF
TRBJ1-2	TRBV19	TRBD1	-	TGTGCCAGTAGTTCGTCGACAGGGAACGGCTACACCTTC	CASSSSTGNGYTF
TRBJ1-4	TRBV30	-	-	TGTGCCTGGAGTATCATATCAGGGTCAAACGAAAAACTGTTTTTT	CAWSIISGSNEKLFF
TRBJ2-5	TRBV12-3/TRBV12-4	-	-	TGTGCCAGCACCCTCCGAGGGTGGGAGACCCAGTACTTC	CASTLRGWETQYF
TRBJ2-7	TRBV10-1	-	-	TGCGCCAGCAGTGAATTCGTCGGCTCCTACGAGCAGTACTTC	CASSEFVGSYEQYF
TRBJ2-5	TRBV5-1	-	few	TGCGCCAGCAGCTTGGGTAGCTTTGAAGAGACCCAGTACTTC	CASSLGSFEETQYF
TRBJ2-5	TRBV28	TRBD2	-	TGTGCCAGCACCCCTGGGAGGGGAGAGACCCAGTACTTC	CASTPGRGETQYF
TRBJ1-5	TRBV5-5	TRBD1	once	TGTGCCAGCAGCTTAACAGGGGCTCGGCAGCCCCAGCATTTT	CASSLTGARQPQHF
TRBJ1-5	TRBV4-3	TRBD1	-	TGCGCCAGCAGCCAAGATCGGGGACAGGGCCATCAGCCCCAGCATTTT	CASSQDRGQGHQPQHF
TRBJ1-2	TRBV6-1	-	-	TGTGCCAGCAGTGAAGCGCGGCGGGGCTATGGCTACACCTTC	CASSEARRGYGYTF
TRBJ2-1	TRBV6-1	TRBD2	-	TGTGCCAGCAGTGAACAGACTAGCGAATACAATGAGCAGTTCTTC	CASSEQTSEYNEQFF
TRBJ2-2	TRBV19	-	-	TGTGCCAGTAGGTACGCGGGTCGCACCGGGGAGCTGTTTTTT	CASRYAGRTGELFF
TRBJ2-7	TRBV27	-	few	TGTGCCAGCAGTTTAGACGGCGGAACCTACGAGCAGTACTTC	CASSLDGGTYEQYF
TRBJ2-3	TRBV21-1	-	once	TGTGCCAGCAGCAAAGTTCGAGGACTAGCGGGCACGAACACGGACACAGATACGCAGTATTTT	CASSKVRGLAGTNTDTDTQYF
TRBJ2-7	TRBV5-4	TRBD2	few	TGTGCCAGCAGCCCTGCGACTAGCGGGAGGGGCGAGCAGTACTTC	CASSPATSGRGEQYF
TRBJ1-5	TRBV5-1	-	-	TGCGCCAGCAGGGACAGTTGGGATCAGCCCCAGCATTTT	CASRDSWDQPQHF
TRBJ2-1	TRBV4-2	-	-	TGTGCCAGCAGCCAAGAGTCGGCGGGGTCAATGAATGAGCAGTTCTTC	CASSQESAGSMNEQFF
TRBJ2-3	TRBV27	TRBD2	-	TGTGCCAGCAGTTTTGGGGGGGGTGCGGATACGCAGTATTTT	CASSFGGGADTQYF
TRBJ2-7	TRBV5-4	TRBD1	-	TGTGCCAGCGGGCTCAGACAGGGCTCCAACGAGCAGTACTTC	CASGLRQGSNEQYF
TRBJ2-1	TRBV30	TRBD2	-	TGTGCCTGGGGAATAGCGGGAGGGGATAATGAGCAGTTCTTC	CAWGIAGGDNEQFF
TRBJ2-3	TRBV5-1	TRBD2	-	TGCGCCAGCAGCGCACTCTGGACTAGCGGGAGAAGCACAGATACGCAGTATTTT	CASSALWTSGRSTDTQYF
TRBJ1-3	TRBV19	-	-	TGTGCCAGTAGTCCGGGGGCTGGAAACACCATATATTTT	CASSPGAGNTIYF
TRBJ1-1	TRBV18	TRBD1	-	TGTGCCAGCTCACGGACAGGGGCGAACACTGAAGCTTTCTTT	CASSRTGANTEAFF
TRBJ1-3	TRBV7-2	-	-	TGTGCCAGCCGACAGGTTGCCTCTGGAAACACCATATATTTT	CASRQVASGNTIYF
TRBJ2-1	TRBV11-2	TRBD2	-	TGTGCCAGCAGCCAGCAGGGCGGGAGCCTATACAATGAGCAGTTCTTC	CASSQQGGSLYNEQFF
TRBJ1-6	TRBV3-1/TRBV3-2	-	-	TGTGCCAGCAGGACGGAGGGGAGCTCCTATAATTCACCCCTCCACTTT	CASRTEGSSYNSPLHF
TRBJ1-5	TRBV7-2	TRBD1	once	TGTGCCAGCAGTTTAACAGGGGGCGACCAGCCCCAGCATTTT	CASSLTGGDQPQHF
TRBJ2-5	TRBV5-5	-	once	TGTGCCAGCAGCTTGGCCGAAGAGACCCAGTACTTC	CASSLAEETQYF
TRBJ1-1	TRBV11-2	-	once	TGTGCCAGCAGCTTACAGCAGGGTCGGACTGAAGCTTTCTTT	CASSLQQGRTEAFF
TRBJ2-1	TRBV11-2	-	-	TGTGCCAGCAGCTCCAAGGAAGCGACAGTATCCTACAATGAGCAGTTCTTC	CASSSKEATVSYNEQFF
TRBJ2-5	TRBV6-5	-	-	TGTGCCAGCACAAGACAGAACCTCCAAGAGACCCAGTACTTC	CASTRQNLQETQYF
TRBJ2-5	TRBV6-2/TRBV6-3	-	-	TGTGCCAGCAGTTTGGGGAGGTTGGCGCAAGAGACCCAGTACTTC	CASSLGRLAQETQYF
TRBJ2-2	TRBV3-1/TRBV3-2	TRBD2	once	TGTGCCAGCAGCCAGGACCTCGGGGGGGCCCATGCAAAAATTTTAACCGGGGAGCTGTTTTTT	CASSQDLGGAHAKILTGELFF
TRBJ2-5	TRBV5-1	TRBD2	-	TGCGCCAGCAGCCGTTCAGGGTCTAGCGGGGGAACCCAAGAGACCCAGTACTTC	CASSRSGSSGGTQETQYF
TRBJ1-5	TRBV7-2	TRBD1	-	TGTGCCAGCACCGTTGGGACAGGGTGGAATCAGCCCCAGCATTTT	CASTVGTGWNQPQHF
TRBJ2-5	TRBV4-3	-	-	TGCGCCAGCAGCCTAGACGGGGGAGGTCGGCAAGAGACCCAGTACTTC	CASSLDGGGRQETQYF
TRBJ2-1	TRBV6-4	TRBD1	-	TGTGCCAGCAGTGCCGGGACAGGGTATTACAATGAGCAGTTCTTC	CASSAGTGYYNEQFF
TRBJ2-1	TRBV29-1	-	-	TGCAGCGGAGCCCGGGACACCCACAATGAGCAGTTCTTC	CSGARDTHNEQFF
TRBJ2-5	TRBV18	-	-	TGTGCCAGCTCACCACAATATCCTCCTGGCGAGACCCAGTACTTC	CASSPQYPPGETQYF
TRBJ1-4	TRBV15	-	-	TGTGCCACCAGCAGAGTTGGGGGGAGAAACGAAAAACTGTTTTTT	CATSRVGGRNEKLFF
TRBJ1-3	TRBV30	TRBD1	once	TGTGCCTGGATGAATAAGGGACAGGGGGCGGGCACCATATATTTT	CAWMNKGQGAGTIYF